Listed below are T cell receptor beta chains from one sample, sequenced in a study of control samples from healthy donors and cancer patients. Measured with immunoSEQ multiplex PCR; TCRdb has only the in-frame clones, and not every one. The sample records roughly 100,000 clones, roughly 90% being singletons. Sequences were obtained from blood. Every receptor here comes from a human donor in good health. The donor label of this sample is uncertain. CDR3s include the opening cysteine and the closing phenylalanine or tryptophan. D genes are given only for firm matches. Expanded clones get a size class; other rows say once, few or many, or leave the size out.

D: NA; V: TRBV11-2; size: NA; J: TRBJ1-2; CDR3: CASSLGYKTEVYGYTF; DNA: TGTGCCAGCAGCTTAGGATATAAGACGGAGGTATATGGCTACACCTTC
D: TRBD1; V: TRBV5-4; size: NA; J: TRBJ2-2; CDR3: CASSPKDRGGAGELFF; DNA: TGTGCCAGCAGCCCAAAGGACAGGGGCGGGGCCGGGGAGCTGTTTTTT
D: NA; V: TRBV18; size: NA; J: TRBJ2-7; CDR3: CASSPQEYVSYEQYF; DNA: TGTGCCAGCTCACCACAAGAGTATGTCTCCTACGAGCAGTACTTC
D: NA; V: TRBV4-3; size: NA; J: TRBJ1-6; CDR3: CASSQDRGVRNSPLHF; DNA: TGCGCCAGCAGCCAAGATAGGGGGGTGCGAAATTCACCCCTCCACTTT
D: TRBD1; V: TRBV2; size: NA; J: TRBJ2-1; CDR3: CASSGPGGNEQFF; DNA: TGTGCCAGCAGTGGACCAGGGGGCAATGAGCAGTTCTTC
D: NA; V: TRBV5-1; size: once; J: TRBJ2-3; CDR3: CASSFRTAGTDTQYF; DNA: TGCGCCAGCAGCTTTAGGACTGCGGGGACAGATACGCAGTATTTT
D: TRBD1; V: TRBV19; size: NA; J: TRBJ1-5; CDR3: CASSIKTGFQPQHF; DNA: TGTGCCAGTAGTATAAAGACAGGGTTTCAGCCCCAGCATTTT
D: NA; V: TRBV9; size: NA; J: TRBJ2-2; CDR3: CASSSRTNTGELFF; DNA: TGTGCCAGCAGCTCTCGGACGAACACCGGGGAGCTGTTTTTT
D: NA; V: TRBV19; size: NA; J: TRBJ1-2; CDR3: CASSMYEALKSGYGYTF; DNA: TGTGCCAGTAGTATGTATGAGGCACTTAAGTCCGGCTATGGCTACACCTTC
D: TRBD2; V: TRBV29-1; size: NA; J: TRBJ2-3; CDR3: CSVAGRGAADTQYF; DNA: TGCAGCGTTGCCGGGAGGGGGGCCGCAGATACGCAGTATTTT
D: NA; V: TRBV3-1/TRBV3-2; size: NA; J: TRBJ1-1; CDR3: CASSPRKPNTEAFF; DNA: TGTGCCAGCAGCCCCCGGAAACCGAACACTGAAGCTTTCTTT
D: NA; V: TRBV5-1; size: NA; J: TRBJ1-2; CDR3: CASSLLQPQGGGYTF; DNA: TGCGCCAGCAGCTTGTTGCAACCCCAAGGGGGTGGCTACACCTTC
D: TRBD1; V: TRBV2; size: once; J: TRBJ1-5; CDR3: CASTPDRGSNQPQHF; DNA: TGTGCCAGCACCCCCGACAGGGGTAGCAATCAGCCCCAGCATTTT
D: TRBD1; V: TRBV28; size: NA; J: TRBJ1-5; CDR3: CASRPGQALKPQHF; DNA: TGTGCCAGCAGACCTGGACAGGCTCTCAAGCCCCAGCATTTT
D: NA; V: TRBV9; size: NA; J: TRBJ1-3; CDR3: CASSVSEPSGNTIYF; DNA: TGTGCCAGCAGCGTAAGTGAGCCCTCTGGAAACACCATATATTTT
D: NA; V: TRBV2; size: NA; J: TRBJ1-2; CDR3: CASKISFFYGYTF; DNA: TGTGCCAGCAAAATCTCATTCTTCTATGGCTACACCTTC
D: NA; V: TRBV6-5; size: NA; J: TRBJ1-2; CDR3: CASSSGDYGYTF; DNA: TGTGCCAGCAGTTCAGGGGACTATGGCTACACCTTC
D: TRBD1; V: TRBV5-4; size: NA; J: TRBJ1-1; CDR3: CASIDGQGMNTEAFF; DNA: TGTGCCAGCATCGACGGACAGGGCATGAACACTGAAGCTTTCTTT
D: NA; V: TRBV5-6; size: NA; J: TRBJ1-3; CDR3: CASSLAGLSGNTIYF; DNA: TGTGCCAGCAGCTTGGCAGGCCTCTCTGGAAACACCATATATTTT
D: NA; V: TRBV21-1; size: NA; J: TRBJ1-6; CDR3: CASSKERGAGYNSPLHF; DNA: TGTGCCAGCAGCAAAGAGAGGGGGGCAGGTTATAATTCACCCCTCCACTTT
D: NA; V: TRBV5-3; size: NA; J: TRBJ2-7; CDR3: CARSLAGVYEQYF; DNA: TGTGCCAGAAGCTTGGCAGGCGTCTACGAGCAGTACTTC
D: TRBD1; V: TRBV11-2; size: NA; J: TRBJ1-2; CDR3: CASSLGTGIYGYTF; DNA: TGTGCCAGCAGCTTAGGGACAGGGATATATGGCTACACCTTC
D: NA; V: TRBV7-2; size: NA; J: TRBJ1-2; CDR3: CASSLEVGRDGYTF; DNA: TGTGCCAGCAGCTTAGAGGTTGGCAGGGATGGCTACACCTTC
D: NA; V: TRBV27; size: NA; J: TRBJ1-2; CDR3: CASSSPAVGYGYTF; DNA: TGTGCCAGCAGTTCTCCCGCAGTCGGTTATGGCTACACCTTC
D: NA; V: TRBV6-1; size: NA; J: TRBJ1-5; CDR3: CASSESTRYANQPQHF; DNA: TGTGCCAGCAGTGAGTCGACGAGGTACGCCAATCAGCCCCAGCATTTT
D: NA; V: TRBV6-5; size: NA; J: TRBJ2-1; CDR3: CASRGQDLHEQFF; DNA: TGTGCCAGCAGGGGGCAGGACTTACATGAGCAGTTCTTC
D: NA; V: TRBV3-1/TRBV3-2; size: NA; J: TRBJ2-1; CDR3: CASSQPRPLQAGNEQFF; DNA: TGTGCCAGCAGCCAACCAAGACCGCTCCAGGCAGGAAATGAGCAGTTCTTC
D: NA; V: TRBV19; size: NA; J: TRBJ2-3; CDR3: CASSLGGAGTDTQYF; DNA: TGTGCCAGTAGCCTCGGGGGCGCGGGCACAGATACGCAGTATTTT
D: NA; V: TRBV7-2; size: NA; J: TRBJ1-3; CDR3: CASSQARVSGNTIYF; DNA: TGTGCCAGCAGCCAAGCGAGGGTCTCTGGAAACACCATATATTTT
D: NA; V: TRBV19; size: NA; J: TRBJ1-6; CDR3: CASSIDVTYGSPLHF; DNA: TGTGCCAGTAGTATAGATGTGACCTACGGGTCACCCCTCCACTTT
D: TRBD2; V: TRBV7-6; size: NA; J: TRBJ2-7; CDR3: CASSRTSGLGYPYEQYF; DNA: TGTGCCAGCAGCCGGACTAGCGGGCTTGGTTACCCCTACGAGCAGTACTTC
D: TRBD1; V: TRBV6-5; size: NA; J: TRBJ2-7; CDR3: CASSYFEGAGEQYF; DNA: TGTGCCAGCAGTTACTTCGAGGGGGCAGGGGAGCAGTACTTC
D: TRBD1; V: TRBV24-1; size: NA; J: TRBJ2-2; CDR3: CATSDPGQGFTGELFF; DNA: TGTGCCACCAGTGATCCGGGACAGGGCTTTACCGGGGAGCTGTTTTTT
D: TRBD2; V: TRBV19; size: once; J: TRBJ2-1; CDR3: CASSLAGGPYNEQFF; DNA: TGTGCCAGTAGTCTAGCGGGGGGCCCCTACAATGAGCAGTTCTTC
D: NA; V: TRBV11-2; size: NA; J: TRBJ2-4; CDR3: CASSLGLAGNIQYF; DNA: TGTGCCAGCAGCCTAGGTCTAGCCGGGAACATTCAGTACTTC
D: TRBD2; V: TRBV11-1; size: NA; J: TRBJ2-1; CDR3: CASSLTSGASNEQFF; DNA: TGTGCCAGCAGCTTGACTAGCGGGGCTAGCAATGAGCAGTTCTTC
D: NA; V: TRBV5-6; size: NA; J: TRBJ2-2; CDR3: CASSYSGTFPGELFF; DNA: TGTGCCAGCAGCTACTCCGGGACATTCCCCGGGGAGCTGTTTTTT
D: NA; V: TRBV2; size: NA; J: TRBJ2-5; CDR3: CASSVGTGQETQYF; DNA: TGTGCCAGCAGTGTAGGGACTGGCCAAGAGACCCAGTACTTC
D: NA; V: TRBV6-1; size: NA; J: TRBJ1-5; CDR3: CASSGPDRLMYQPQHF; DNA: TGTGCCAGCAGTGGACCTGACAGGCTAATGTACCAGCCCCAGCATTTT
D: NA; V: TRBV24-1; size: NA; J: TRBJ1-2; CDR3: CATSDTRQGNYGYTF; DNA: TGTGCCACCAGTGACACAAGGCAGGGTAACTATGGCTACACCTTC
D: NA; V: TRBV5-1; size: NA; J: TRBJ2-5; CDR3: CASSLEQGEGETQYF; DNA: TGCGCCAGCAGCTTGGAACAGGGTGAAGGAGAGACCCAGTACTTC
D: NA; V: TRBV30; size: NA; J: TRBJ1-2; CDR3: CAWSPGRFFGNYGYTF; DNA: TGTGCCTGGAGCCCAGGGAGGTTCTTTGGTAACTATGGCTACACCTTC
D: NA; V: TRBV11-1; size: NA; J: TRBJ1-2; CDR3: CASSIDNYGYTF; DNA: TGTGCCAGCAGCATAGATAACTATGGCTACACCTTC
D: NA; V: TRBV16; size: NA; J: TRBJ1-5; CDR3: CASSQSPQWWYSNQPQHF; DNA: TGTGCCAGCAGCCAATCTCCCCAGTGGTGGTATAGCAATCAGCCCCAGCATTTT
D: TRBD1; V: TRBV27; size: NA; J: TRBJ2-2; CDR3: CASRGTGDWRDTGELFF; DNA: TGTGCCAGCCGGGGGACAGGGGATTGGCGGGACACCGGGGAGCTGTTTTTT
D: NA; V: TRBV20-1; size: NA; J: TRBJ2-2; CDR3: CSASPALWPQGNTGELFF; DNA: TGCAGTGCTAGTCCAGCGTTATGGCCACAGGGGAACACCGGGGAGCTGTTTTTT
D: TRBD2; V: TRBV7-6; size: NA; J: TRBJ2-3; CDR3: CASSLALAGGTDTQYF; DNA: TGTGCCAGCAGCTTAGCACTAGCGGGGGGTACAGATACGCAGTATTTT
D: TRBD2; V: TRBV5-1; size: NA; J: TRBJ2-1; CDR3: CASSLLAGVRYEQFF; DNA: TGCGCCAGCAGCTTACTAGCGGGGGTGCGATATGAGCAGTTCTTC
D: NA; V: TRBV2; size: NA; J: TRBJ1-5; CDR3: CASSGQYSNQPQHF; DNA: TGTGCCAGCAGTGGACAGTATAGCAATCAGCCCCAGCATTTT
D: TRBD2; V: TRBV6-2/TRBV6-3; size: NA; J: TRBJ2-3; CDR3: CASSHGLAGGPDTQYF; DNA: TGTGCCAGCAGTCACGGACTAGCGGGGGGGCCTGATACGCAGTATTTT
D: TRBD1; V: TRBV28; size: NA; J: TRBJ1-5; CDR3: CASSPRDRSTQPQHF; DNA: TGTGCCAGCAGTCCCCGGGACAGATCCACCCAGCCCCAGCATTTT
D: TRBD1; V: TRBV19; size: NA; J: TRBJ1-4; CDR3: CASSRGQENEKLFF; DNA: TGTGCCAGTAGTAGAGGACAGGAGAATGAAAAACTGTTTTTT
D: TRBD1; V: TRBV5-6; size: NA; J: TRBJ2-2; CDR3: CASSPTGATTGELFF; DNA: TGTGCCAGCAGCCCGACAGGGGCGACCACCGGGGAGCTGTTTTTT
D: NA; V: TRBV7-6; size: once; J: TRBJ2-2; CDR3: CASRPGTGELFF; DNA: TGTGCCAGCAGGCCAGGGACCGGGGAGCTGTTTTTT